The clone carrying this T cell receptor beta chain was seen only once. Its antigen is not known. The data stem from a study of T cell responses to AZD1222 COVID-19 vaccine. Repertoires were generated with immunoSEQ multiplex PCR, while TCRdb's copy carries only in-frame clones and drops some. This sample carries under 100,000 clones, around 90% of them seen once, and the ten largest clones take 5.5% to 9%. Trimming took off 1 base at V and 4 bases at J, with 9 bases between the two ends. In germline, CDR1 is SGHKS, CDR2 YYEKEE (reference sequence). The CDR3 has 15 amino acids. Study conclusions and caveats: Nearly half of unique spike-specific TCRs reportedly avoided B.1.351 and B.1.1.7 mutated regions.

The source is an adult in good health. This sample comprised peripheral blood, obtained on day 0 of MenACWY control vaccination. The chain has TRBV5-5 and TRBJ1-6; D gene unclear. CDR3 region: CASSLSGRYNSPLHF. The CDR3 DNA reads TGTGCCAGCAGCTTGAGCGGACGTTATAATTCACCCCTCCACTTT.